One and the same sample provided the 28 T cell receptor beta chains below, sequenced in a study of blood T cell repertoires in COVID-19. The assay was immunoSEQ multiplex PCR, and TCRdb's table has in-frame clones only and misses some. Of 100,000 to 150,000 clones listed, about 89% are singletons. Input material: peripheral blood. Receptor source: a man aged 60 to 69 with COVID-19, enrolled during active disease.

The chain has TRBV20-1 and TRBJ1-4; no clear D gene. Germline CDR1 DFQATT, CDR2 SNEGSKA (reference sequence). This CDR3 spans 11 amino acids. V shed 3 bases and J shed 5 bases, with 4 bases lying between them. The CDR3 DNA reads TGCAGTGCTAGTTTAAATGAAAAACTGTTTTTT. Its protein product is CSASLNEKLFF.

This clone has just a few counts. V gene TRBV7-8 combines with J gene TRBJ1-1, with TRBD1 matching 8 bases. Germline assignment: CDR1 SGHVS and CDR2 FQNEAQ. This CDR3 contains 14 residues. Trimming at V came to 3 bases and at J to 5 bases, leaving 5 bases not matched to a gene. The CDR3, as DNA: TGTGCCAGCAGCTTCGGACAGGGAGGGACTGAAGCTTTCTTT. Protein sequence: CASSFGQGGTEAFF.

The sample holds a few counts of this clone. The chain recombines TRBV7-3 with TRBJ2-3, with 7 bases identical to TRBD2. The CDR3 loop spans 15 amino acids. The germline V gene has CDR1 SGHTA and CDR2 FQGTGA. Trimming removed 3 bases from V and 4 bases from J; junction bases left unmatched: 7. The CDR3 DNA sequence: TGTGCCAGCAGCTTGGGGAGCGGGGTTTCAGATACGCAGTATTTT. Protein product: CASSLGSGVSDTQYF.

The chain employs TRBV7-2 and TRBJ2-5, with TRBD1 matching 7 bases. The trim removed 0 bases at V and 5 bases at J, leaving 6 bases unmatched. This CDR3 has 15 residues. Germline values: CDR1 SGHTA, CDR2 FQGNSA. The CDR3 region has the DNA TGTGCCAGCAGCTTAGCGCTGGGGACAGTGGAGACCCAGTACTTC. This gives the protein CASSLALGTVETQYF. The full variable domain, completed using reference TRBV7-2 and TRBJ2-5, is GAGVSQSPSNKVTEKGKDVELRCDPISGHTALYWYRQSLGQGLEFLIYFQGNSAPDKSGLPSDRFSAERTGGSVSTLTIQRTQQEDSAVYLCASSLALGTVETQYFGPGTRLLVL.

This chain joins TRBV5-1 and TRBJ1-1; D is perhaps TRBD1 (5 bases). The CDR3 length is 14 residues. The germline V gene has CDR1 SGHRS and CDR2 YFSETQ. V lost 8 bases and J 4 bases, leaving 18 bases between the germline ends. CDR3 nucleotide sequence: TGCGCCAGTCGCAAGAAGGGGTTGCGCACTGAAGCTTTCTTT. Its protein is CASRKKGLRTEAFF.

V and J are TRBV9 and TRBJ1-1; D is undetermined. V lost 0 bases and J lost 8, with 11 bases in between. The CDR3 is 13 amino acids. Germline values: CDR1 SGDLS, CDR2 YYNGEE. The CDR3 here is CASSVGTLAEAFF. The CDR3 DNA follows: TGTGCCAGCAGCGTAGGGACTTTAGCCGAAGCTTTCTTT.

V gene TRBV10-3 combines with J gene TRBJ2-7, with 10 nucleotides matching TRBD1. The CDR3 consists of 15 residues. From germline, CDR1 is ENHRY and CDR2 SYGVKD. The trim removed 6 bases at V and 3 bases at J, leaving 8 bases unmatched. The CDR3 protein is CAISQTGGAGYEQYF. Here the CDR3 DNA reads TGTGCCATCAGCCAGACAGGGGGCGCGGGCTACGAGCAGTACTTC.

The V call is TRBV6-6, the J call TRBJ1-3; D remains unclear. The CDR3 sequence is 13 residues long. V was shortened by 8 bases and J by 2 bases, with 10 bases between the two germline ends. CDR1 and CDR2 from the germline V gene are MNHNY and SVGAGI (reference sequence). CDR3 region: CASGGFPGNTIYF. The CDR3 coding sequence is TGTGCCAGCGGAGGGTTCCCTGGAAACACCATATATTTT.

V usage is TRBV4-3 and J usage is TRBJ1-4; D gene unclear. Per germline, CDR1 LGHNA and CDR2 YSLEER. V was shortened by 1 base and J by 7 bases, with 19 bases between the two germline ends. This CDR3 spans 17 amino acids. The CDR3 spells CASSQGPAGARSEKLFF. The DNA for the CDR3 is TGCGCCAGCAGCCAAGGACCCGCGGGAGCTAGAAGTGAAAAACTGTTTTTT.

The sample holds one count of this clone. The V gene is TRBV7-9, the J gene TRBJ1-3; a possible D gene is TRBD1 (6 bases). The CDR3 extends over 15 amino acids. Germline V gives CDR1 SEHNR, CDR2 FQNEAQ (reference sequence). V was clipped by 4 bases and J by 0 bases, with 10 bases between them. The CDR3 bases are TGTGCCAGCAGCTCAGACAGGAGCTCTGGAAACACCATATATTTT. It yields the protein CASSSDRSSGNTIYF.

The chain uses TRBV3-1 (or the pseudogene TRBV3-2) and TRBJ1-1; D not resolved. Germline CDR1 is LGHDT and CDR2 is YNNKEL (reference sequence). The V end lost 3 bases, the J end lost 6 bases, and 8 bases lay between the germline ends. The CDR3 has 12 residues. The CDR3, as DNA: TGTGCCAGCAGCCATTCTGAGGCTGAAGCTTTCTTT. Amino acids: CASSHSEAEAFF.

CDR3 amino acids: CASSLAPQMNTEAFF. The CDR3 DNA is TGTGCCAGCAGCTTAGCGCCACAGATGAACACTGAAGCTTTCTTT. The chain joins TRBV7-9 to TRBJ1-1; unclear D gene. Per the germline V gene, CDR1 is SEHNR and CDR2 is FQNEAQ (reference sequence). The CDR3 consists of 15 residues. V dropped 0 bases and J dropped 0 bases, with 8 bases sitting between them.

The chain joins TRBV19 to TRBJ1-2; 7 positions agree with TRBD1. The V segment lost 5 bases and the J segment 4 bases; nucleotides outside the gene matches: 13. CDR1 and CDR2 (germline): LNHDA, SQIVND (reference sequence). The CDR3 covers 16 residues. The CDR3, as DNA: TGTGCCAGTAGTGTCGTTGCGCCGGGACAGACCTATGGCTACACCTTC. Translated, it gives CASSVVAPGQTYGYTF.

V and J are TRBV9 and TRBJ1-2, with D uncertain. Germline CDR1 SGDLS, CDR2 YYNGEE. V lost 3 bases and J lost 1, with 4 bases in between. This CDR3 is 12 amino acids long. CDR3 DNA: TGTGCCAGCAGCGCCGGTAACTATGGCTACACCTTC. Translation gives CASSAGNYGYTF. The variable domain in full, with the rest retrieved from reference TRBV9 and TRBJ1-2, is DSGVTQTPKHLITATGQRVTLRCSPRSGDLSVYWYQQSLDQGLQFLIQYYNGEERAKGNILERFSAQQFPDLHSELNLSSLELGDSALYFCASSAGNYGYTFGSGTRLTVV.

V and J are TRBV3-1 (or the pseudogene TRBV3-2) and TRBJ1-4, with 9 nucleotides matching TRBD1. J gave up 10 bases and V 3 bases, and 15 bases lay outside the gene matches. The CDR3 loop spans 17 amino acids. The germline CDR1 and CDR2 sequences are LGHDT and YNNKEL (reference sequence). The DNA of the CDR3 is TGTGCCAGCAGCCATGGTTCTCTGGGACAGGGACAAGGAAAACTGTTTTTT. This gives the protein CASSHGSLGQGQGKLFF.

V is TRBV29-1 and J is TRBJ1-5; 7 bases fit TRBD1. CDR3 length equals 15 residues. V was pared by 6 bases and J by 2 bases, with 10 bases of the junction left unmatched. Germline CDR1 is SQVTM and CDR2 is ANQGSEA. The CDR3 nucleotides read TGCAGCGTGGCCAAGGGGGCAGGCGGCAATCAGCCCCAGCATTTT. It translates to CSVAKGAGGNQPQHF.

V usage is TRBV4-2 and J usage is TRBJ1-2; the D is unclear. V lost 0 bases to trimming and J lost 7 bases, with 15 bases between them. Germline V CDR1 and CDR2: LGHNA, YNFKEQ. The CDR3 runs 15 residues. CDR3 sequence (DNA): TGTGCCAGCAGCCAAGATGATGTAGGCAGGATTGGCTACACCTTC. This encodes CASSQDDVGRIGYTF.

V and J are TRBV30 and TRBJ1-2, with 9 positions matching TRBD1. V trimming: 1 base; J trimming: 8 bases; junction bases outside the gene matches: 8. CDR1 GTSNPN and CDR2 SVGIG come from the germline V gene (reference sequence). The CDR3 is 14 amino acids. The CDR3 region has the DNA TGTGCCTGGAGTGCCACTGGGACAGGGAGCGGCTACACCTTC. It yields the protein CAWSATGTGSGYTF.

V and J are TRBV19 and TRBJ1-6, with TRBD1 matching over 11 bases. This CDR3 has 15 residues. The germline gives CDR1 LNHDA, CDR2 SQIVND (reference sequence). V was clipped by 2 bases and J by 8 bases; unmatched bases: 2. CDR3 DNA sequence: TGTGCCAGTAGTATAAGGGGACAGGGGGATTCACCCCTCCACTTT. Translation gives CASSIRGQGDSPLHF.

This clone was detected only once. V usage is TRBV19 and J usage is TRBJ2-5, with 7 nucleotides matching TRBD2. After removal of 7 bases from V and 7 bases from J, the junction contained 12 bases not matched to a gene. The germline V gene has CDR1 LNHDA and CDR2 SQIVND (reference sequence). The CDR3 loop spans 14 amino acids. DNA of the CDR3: TGTGCCAGTAACGAGGGAGGGTTCGGCGGGACCCAGTACTTC. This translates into CASNEGGFGGTQYF. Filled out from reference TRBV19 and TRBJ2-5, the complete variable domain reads DGGITQSPKYLFRKEGQNVTLSCEQNLNHDAMYWYRQDPGQGLRLIYYSQIVNDFQKGDIAEGYSVSREKKESFPLTVTSAQKNPTAFYLCASNEGGFGGTQYFGPGTRLLVL.

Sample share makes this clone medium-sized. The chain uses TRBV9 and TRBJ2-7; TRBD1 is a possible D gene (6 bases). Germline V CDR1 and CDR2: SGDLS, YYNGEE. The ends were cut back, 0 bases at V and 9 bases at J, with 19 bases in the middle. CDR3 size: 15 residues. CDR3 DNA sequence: TGTGCCAGCAGCGTAGACTCAGGGGCTTTGAACCCGCAGTACTTC. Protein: CASSVDSGALNPQYF. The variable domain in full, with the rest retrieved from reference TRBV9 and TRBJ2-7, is DSGVTQTPKHLITATGQRVTLRCSPRSGDLSVYWYQQSLDQGLQFLIQYYNGEERAKGNILERFSAQQFPDLHSELNLSSLELGDSALYFCASSVDSGALNPQYFGPGTRLTVT.

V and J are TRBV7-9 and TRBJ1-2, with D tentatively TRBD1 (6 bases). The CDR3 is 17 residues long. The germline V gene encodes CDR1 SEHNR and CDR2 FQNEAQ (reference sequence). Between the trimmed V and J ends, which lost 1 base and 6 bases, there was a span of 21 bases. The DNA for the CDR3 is TGTGCCAGCAGCTTAGGGATTAGGGACACTCAGGAAGATGGCTACACCTTC. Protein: CASSLGIRDTQEDGYTF.

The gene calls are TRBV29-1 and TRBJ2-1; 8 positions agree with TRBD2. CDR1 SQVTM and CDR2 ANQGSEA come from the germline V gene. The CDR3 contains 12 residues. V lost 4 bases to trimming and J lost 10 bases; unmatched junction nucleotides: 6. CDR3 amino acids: CSVVWLAGEQFF. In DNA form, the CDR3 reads TGCAGCGTTGTTTGGTTAGCGGGAGAGCAGTTCTTC.

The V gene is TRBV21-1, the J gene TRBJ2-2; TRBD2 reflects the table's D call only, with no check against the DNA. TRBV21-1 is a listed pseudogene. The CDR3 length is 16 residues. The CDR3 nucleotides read TGTGCCAGCGGCCCTTTGGGGTGTAGAGGGACCGGGGAGCTGTTTTTT. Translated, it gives CASGPLGCRGTGELFF.

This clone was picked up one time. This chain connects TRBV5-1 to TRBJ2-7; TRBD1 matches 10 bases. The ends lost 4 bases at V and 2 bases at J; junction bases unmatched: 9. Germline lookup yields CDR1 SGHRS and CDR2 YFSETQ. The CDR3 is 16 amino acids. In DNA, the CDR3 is TGCGCCAGCAGCCCCGGGACAGGGGCAATCGCCTACGAGCAGTACTTC. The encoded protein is CASSPGTGAIAYEQYF.

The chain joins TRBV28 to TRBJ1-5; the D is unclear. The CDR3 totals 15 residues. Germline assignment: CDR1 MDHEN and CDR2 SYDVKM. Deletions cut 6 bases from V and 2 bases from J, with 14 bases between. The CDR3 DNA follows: TGTGCCAGCAGCACAGAACAGAGGGGCAATCAGCCCCAGCATTTT. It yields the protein CASSTEQRGNQPQHF.

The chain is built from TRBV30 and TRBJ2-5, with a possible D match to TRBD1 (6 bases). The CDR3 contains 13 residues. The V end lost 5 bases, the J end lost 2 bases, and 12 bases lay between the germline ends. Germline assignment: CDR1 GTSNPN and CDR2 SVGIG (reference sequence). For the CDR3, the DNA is TGTGCCTGGGACCCAGGGGCACAAGAGACCCAGTACTTC. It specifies CAWDPGAQETQYF.

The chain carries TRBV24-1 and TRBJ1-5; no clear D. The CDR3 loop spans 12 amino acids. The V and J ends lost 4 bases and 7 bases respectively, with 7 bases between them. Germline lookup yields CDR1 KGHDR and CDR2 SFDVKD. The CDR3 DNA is TGTGCCACCAGTGAACCAGGACAGCCCCAGCATTTT. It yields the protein CATSEPGQPQHF.